A selection of T cell receptor beta chains follows, all from one sample in a study of blood T cell repertoires in COVID-19. Measured with immunoSEQ multiplex PCR; TCRdb has only the in-frame clones, and not every one. The sample lists roughly 400,000 clones; just over 90% were seen once. The sequencing input was PBMCs or T cells enriched from blood (not recorded which). Receptors originate from a woman in her 40s who had been exposed to COVID-19. The CDR3 runs from the conserved cysteine through the conserved F or W. Fields, in order: J gene, V gene, clone size, D gene, CDR3 DNA, CDR3 protein. D genes are given only for firm matches. Some rows have no size entry. The others give once, few or many, or a class for an expanded clone.

J: TRBJ1-4; V: TRBV2; size: -; D: -; DNA: TGTGCCAGCAGTGACAGGGTGAGGTCTAATGAAAAACTGTTTTTT; CDR3: CASSDRVRSNEKLFF
J: TRBJ2-2; V: TRBV9; size: -; D: -; DNA: TGTGCCAGCAGCGTAGACGCCTTGTACGGGGGGGAGCTGTTTTTT; CDR3: CASSVDALYGGELFF
J: TRBJ1-1; V: TRBV7-3; size: -; D: -; DNA: TGTGCCAGCAGCTTAACGGCGGGGCTGAACACTGAAGCTTTCTTT; CDR3: CASSLTAGLNTEAFF
J: TRBJ2-1; V: TRBV14; size: -; D: -; DNA: TGTGCCAGCAGCGGACGACTTACGGGGGTAACGTTCTTC; CDR3: CASSGRLTGVTFF
J: TRBJ1-2; V: TRBV5-3; size: -; D: TRBD1; DNA: TGTGCCAGAAGCTCGACAGGGAGCGGCTACACCTTC; CDR3: CARSSTGSGYTF
J: TRBJ2-1; V: TRBV11-2; size: -; D: -; DNA: TGTGCCAGCAGCTTAAGCGGTCACTCCTACAATGAGCAGTTCTTC; CDR3: CASSLSGHSYNEQFF
J: TRBJ1-5; V: TRBV5-6; size: -; D: TRBD1; DNA: TGTGCCAGCAGCTTGGACAGGGGAAATCAGCCCCAGCATTTT; CDR3: CASSLDRGNQPQHF
J: TRBJ1-4; V: TRBV7-7; size: -; D: TRBD1; DNA: TGTGCTAGCAGCCCCGGACAGGGAGGGAAACTGTTTTTT; CDR3: CASSPGQGGKLFF
J: TRBJ1-2; V: TRBV21-1; size: once; D: -; DNA: TGTGCCAGCAGTAGAGGCCGGGTTGTTAACTATGGCTACACCTTC; CDR3: CASSRGRVVNYGYTF
J: TRBJ2-7; V: TRBV29-1; size: -; D: TRBD1; DNA: TGCAGCGTTACCCGAGGGACAGGCTTATCCTACGAGCAGTACTTC; CDR3: CSVTRGTGLSYEQYF
J: TRBJ2-7; V: TRBV7-9; size: -; D: -; DNA: TGTGCCACCAACCGGGACCCAGGGGACTACGAGCAGTACTTC; CDR3: CATNRDPGDYEQYF
J: TRBJ1-2; V: TRBV5-5; size: -; D: -; DNA: TGTGCCAGCCTGTCGGCTAACTATGGCTACACCTTC; CDR3: CASLSANYGYTF
J: TRBJ1-5; V: TRBV5-5; size: -; D: TRBD1; DNA: TGTGCCAGCAGCTTGGTGTCTACAGGGGCAGGCAATCAGCCCCAGCATTTT; CDR3: CASSLVSTGAGNQPQHF
J: TRBJ2-5; V: TRBV7-6; size: -; D: -; DNA: TGTGCCAGCAGCTTGACCGCTATGACCAGGGGAGAGACCCAGTACTTC; CDR3: CASSLTAMTRGETQYF
J: TRBJ2-2; V: TRBV6-4; size: -; D: TRBD2; DNA: TGTGCCAGCAGTGCACTAGCGGGAGGGCCCGGGGAGCTGTTTTTT; CDR3: CASSALAGGPGELFF
J: TRBJ1-2; V: TRBV3-1/TRBV3-2; size: -; D: -; DNA: TGTGCCAGCAGCCAAGGTCCGTCTGGCTACACCTTC; CDR3: CASSQGPSGYTF
J: TRBJ2-7; V: TRBV6-1; size: -; D: -; DNA: TGTGCCAGCAGTGATACAGGGCCCTACGAGCAGTACTTC; CDR3: CASSDTGPYEQYF
J: TRBJ1-1; V: TRBV6-5; size: -; D: TRBD1; DNA: TGTGCCAGCAGGGGACTACAGGGGGCCAGTACTGAAGCTTTCTTT; CDR3: CASRGLQGASTEAFF
J: TRBJ1-2; V: TRBV27; size: -; D: TRBD1; DNA: TGTGCCAGCAGTTCGCACCTTGGCGGGACAGGGTTCTATGGCTACACCTTC; CDR3: CASSSHLGGTGFYGYTF
J: TRBJ2-3; V: TRBV9; size: -; D: -; DNA: TGTGCCAGCAGCGTGTTGGCTAGTTGGACAGATACGCAGTATTTT; CDR3: CASSVLASWTDTQYF
J: TRBJ1-5; V: TRBV19; size: -; D: -; DNA: TGTGCCAGTAGTATAGCCGGGAATCAGCCCCAGCATTTT; CDR3: CASSIAGNQPQHF
J: TRBJ1-2; V: TRBV6-5; size: -; D: -; DNA: TGTGCCAGCAGCCCCCTGGAGGGGATTGGGTACACCTTC; CDR3: CASSPLEGIGYTF
J: TRBJ1-1; V: TRBV30; size: once; D: -; DNA: TGTGCCTGGAGTCCTACAGGGCCCAGAGCTTTCTTT; CDR3: CAWSPTGPRAFF
J: TRBJ2-1; V: TRBV7-6; size: -; D: TRBD2; DNA: TGTGCCAGCAGCTCCGGGACTAGCGCCCACAATGAGCAGTTCTTC; CDR3: CASSSGTSAHNEQFF
J: TRBJ1-2; V: TRBV6-5; size: -; D: TRBD1; DNA: TGTGCCAGCAGTTACGTGAGGGGGCTGGAATATATAGGCTACACCTTC; CDR3: CASSYVRGLEYIGYTF